The 7 T cell receptor beta chains below all came from one sample that was sequenced in a study of cytomegalovirus exposure and HLA in healthy donors. PCR used 60 Vbeta primers and 13 Jbeta primers. Data came from immunoSEQ multiplex PCR; TCRdb stores just in-frame clones and leaves some out. The data hold about 120,000 clones, with roughly 82% observed a single time. The material sequenced was PBMCs. The source of these receptors is a man aged 35-49 years in good health and CMV-seropositive.

This chain joins TRBV19 and TRBJ2-3, with D maybe TRBD1 (6 bases). Between the trimmed V and J ends, which lost 10 bases and 2 bases, there was a span of 25 bases. The CDR3 totals 17 residues. Germline CDR1 reads LNHDA; CDR2 reads SQIVND (reference sequence). CDR3 coding DNA: TGTGCCACCCGCGATAGGAGCACAGGGTTTGTCACAGATACGCAGTATTTT. It specifies CATRDRSTGFVTDTQYF.

CDR3 loop: CASRLSRGGYTF. The CDR3 DNA sequence: TGTGCCAGCAGACTCAGCAGGGGCGGCTACACCTTC. The rearrangement links TRBV4-2 to TRBJ1-2; TRBD1 might be the D (6 bases). V lost 6 bases to trimming and J lost 8 bases, with 13 bases between them. CDR1 is LGHNA, CDR2 YNFKEQ, per germline. The CDR3 spans 12 residues.

The sample holds one count of this clone. The chain has TRBV5-1 and TRBJ2-3; 9 bases fit TRBD2. The CDR3 runs to 15 residues. The germline V gene has CDR1 SGHRS and CDR2 YFSETQ. Losses at the gene ends were 2 bases for V and 3 bases for J; bases not matched to a gene: 4. The CDR3 region has the DNA TGCGCCAGCAGCTTAACTAGCGGGTTTACAGATACGCAGTATTTT. Translating it yields CASSLTSGFTDTQYF.

J is TRBJ2-7 and V is TRBV4-1; TRBD1 agrees at 7 bases. V was pared by 5 bases and J by 2 bases, with 6 bases of the junction left unmatched. This CDR3 is 14 amino acids long. CDR1 is MGHRA and CDR2 is YSYEKL in the germline V gene. CDR3 nucleotides: TGCGCCAGCAGCACCGGGACAGCGACCTACGAGCAGTACTTC. It is translated as CASSTGTATYEQYF.

The rearrangement joins TRBV5-1 to TRBJ1-2, with 7 positions matching TRBD1. This CDR3 has 14 residues. Trimming took 4 bases from V and 2 from J; bases not matched to a gene: 5. Germline CDR1 is SGHRS and CDR2 is YFSETQ. Here the CDR3 DNA reads TGCGCCAGCAGCGAGACAGGGTTAAACTATGGCTACACCTTC. Translating it yields CASSETGLNYGYTF.

The chain employs TRBV7-9 and TRBJ2-5; 11 bases align to TRBD1. The CDR3 is 15 residues long. The germline gives CDR1 SEHNR, CDR2 FQNEAQ (reference sequence). Trimming at V came to 4 bases and at J to 3 bases, leaving 4 bases not matched to a gene. The CDR3 DNA sequence: TGTGCCAGCAGCTCAAGGACAGGGGGCGAAGAGACCCAGTACTTC. This translates into CASSSRTGGEETQYF.

The CDR3 DNA sequence: TGTGCCAGCGTTCTCCCCGGTCCAGGGGCGACCGGGGAGCTGTTTTTT. Translation gives CASVLPGPGATGELFF. The chain employs TRBV2 and TRBJ2-2; D is possibly TRBD1 (6 bases). Per germline, CDR1 SNHLY and CDR2 FYNNEI. The V and J ends lost 8 bases and 5 bases respectively, with 21 bases between them. CDR3 size: 16 residues.